This TCR beta chain was obtained from a study of shared clonotypes between healthy human individuals. Study outcomes and limitations: In this cohort, only blood was sampled, and tissue repertoires likely differ.

Generated by immunoSEQ multiplex PCR, the TCRdb table keeps only in-frame clones and is missing some. The sample carries hundreds of thousands of clones, approximately 97% recorded once. Remarks on this clone: Its matching antigen is unknown.

CDR1 and CDR2 from the germline V gene are LNHDA and SQIVND (reference sequence). V shed 8 bases, J shed 7 bases, and the junction held 10 bases outside the gene matches. The CDR3 consists of 16 residues. Material: naive CD4+ T cells sorted from blood. Subset noted: CD45RA+ positively selected. V gene TRBV19 combines with J gene TRBJ1-6; TRBD1 aligns across 11 bases. This receptor was obtained from a woman between 25 and 40 years old in good health. The CDR3 region is CASRDGQGAGNSPLHF. The CDR3 nucleotides are TGTGCCAGTCGGGATGGACAGGGGGCGGGCAATTCACCCCTCCACTTT.